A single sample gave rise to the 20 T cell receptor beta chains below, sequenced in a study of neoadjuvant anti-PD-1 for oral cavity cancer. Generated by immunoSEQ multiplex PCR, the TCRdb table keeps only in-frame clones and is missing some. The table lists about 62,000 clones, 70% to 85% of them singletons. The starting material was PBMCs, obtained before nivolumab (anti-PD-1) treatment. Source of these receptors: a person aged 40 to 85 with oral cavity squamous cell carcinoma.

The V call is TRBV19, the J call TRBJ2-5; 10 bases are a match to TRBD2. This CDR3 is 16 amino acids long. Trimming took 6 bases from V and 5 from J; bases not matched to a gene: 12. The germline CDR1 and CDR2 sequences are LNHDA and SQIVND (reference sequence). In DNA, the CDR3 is TGTGCCAGTAGAATCGGACAGCGGGGGGGCGAGGAGACCCAGTACTTC. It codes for CASRIGQRGGEETQYF.

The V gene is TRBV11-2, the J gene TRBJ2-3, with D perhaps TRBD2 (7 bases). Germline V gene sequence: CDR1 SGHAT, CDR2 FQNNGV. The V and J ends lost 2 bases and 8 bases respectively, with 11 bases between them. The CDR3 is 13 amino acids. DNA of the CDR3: TGTGCCAGCAGCTTACGGGGGGCAAGTACGCAGTATTTT. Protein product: CASSLRGASTQYF.

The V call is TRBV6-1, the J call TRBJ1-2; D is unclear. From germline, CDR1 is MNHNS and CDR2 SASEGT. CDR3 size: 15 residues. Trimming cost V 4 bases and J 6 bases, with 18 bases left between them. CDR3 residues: CASSALWRAGDGYTF. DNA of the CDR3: TGTGCCAGCAGTGCCCTTTGGAGGGCCGGAGATGGCTACACCTTC.

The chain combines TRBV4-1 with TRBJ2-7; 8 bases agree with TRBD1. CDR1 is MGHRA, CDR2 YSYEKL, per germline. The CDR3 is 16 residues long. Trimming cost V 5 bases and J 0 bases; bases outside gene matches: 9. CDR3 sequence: CASSLGPGTGSYEQYF. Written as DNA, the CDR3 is TGCGCCAGCAGCTTAGGACCCGGGACAGGCTCCTACGAGCAGTACTTC.

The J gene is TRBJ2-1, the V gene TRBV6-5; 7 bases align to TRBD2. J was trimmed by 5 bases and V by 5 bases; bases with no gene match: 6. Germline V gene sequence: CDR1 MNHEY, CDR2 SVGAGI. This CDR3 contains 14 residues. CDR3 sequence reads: CASSRRLADNEQFF. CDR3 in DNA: TGTGCCAGCAGTCGCAGACTAGCAGACAATGAGCAGTTCTTC.

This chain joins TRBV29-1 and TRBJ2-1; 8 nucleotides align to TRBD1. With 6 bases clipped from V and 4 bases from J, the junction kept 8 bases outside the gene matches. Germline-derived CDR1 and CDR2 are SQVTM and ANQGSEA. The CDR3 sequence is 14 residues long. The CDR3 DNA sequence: TGCAGCGTAGCCGGGACAGGCGGATACAATGAGCAGTTCTTC. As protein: CSVAGTGGYNEQFF.

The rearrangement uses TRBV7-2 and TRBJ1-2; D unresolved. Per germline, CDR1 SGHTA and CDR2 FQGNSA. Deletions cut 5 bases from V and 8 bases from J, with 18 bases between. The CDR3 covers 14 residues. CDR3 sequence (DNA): TGTGCCAGCAGCGACGGGAGGAGACAATTAGGCTACACCTTC. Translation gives CASSDGRRQLGYTF.

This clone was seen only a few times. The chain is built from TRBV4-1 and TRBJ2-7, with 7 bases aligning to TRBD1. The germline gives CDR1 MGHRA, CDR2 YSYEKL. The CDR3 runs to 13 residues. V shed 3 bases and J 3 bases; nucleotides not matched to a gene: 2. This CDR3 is CASSQTGYYEQYF. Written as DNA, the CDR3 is TGCGCCAGCAGCCAGACAGGGTACTACGAGCAGTACTTC.

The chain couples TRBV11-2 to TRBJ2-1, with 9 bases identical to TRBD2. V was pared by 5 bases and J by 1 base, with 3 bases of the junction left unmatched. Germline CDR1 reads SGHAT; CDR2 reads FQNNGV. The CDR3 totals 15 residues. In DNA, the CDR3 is TGTGCCAGCAGCGTGACTAGCGGTTCCTACAATGAGCAGTTCTTC. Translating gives CASSVTSGSYNEQFF. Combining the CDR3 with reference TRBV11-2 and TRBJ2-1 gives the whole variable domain EAGVAQSPRYKIIEKRQSVAFWCNPISGHATLYWYQQILGQGPKLLIQFQNNGVVDDSQLPKDRFSAERLKGVDSTLKIQPAKLEDSAVYLCASSVTSGSYNEQFFGPGTRLTVL.

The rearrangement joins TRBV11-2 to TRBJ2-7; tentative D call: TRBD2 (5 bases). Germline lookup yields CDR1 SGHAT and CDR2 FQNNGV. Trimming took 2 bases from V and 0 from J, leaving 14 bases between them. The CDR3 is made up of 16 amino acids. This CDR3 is CASSLLPTGDSYEQYF. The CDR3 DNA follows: TGTGCCAGCAGCTTACTCCCCACCGGGGACTCCTACGAGCAGTACTTC.

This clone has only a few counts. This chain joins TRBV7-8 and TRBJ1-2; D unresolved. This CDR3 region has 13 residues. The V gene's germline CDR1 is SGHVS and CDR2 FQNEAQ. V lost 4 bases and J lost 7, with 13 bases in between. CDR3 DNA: TGTGCCAGCAGCTCCCCGGGGAGGTCTGGCTACACCTTC. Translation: CASSSPGRSGYTF.

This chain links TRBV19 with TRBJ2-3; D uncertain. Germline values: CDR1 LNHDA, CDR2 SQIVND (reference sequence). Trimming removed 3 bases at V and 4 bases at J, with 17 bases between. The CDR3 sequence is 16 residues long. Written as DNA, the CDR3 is TGTGCCAGTAGTATGGGGATGGTTCCAGTCGCAGATACGCAGTATTTT. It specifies CASSMGMVPVADTQYF.

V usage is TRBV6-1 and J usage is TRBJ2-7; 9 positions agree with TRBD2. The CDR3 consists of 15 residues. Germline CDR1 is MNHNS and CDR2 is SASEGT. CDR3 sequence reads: CVTLQGSGSSYEQYF. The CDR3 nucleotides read TGTGTGACACTGCAGGGTAGCGGGAGCTCCTACGAGCAGTACTTC.

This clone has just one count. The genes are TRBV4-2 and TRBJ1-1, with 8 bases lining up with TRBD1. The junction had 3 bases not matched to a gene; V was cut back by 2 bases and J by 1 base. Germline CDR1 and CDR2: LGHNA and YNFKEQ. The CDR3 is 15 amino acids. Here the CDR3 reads CASSQRQGANTEAFF. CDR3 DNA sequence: TGTGCCAGCAGCCAAAGGCAGGGGGCGAACACTGAAGCTTTCTTT.

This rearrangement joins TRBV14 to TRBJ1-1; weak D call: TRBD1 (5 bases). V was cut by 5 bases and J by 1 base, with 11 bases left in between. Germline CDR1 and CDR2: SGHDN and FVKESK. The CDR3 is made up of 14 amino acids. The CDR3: CASSFSQGNTEAFF. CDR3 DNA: TGTGCCAGCAGCTTCAGCCAGGGGAACACTGAAGCTTTCTTT.

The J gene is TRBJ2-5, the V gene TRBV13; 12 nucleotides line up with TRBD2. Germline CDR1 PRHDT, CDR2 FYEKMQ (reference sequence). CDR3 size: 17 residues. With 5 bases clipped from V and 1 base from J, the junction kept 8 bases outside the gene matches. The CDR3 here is CASSPLGLAGSQETQYF. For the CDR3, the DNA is TGTGCCAGCAGCCCGTTGGGACTAGCGGGTTCCCAAGAGACCCAGTACTTC. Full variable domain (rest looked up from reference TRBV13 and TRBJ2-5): AAGVIQSPRHLIKEKRETATLKCYPIPRHDTVYWYQQGPGQDPQFLISFYEKMQSDKGSIPDRFSAQQFSDYHSELNMSSLELGDSALYFCASSPLGLAGSQETQYFGPGTRLLVL.

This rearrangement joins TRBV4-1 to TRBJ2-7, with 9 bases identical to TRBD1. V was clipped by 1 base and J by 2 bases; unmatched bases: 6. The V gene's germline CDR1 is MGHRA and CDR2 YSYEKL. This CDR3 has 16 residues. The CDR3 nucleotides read TGCGCCAGCAGCCAAGGCGGACAGGGGATAACCTACGAGCAGTACTTC. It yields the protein CASSQGGQGITYEQYF.

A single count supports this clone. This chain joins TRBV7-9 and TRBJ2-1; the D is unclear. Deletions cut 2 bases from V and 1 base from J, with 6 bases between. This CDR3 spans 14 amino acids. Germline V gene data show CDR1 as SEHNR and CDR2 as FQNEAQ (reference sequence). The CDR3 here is CASSLRESYNEQFF. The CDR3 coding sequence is TGTGCCAGCAGCTTACGAGAATCCTACAATGAGCAGTTCTTC.

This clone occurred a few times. CDR3 region: CASGLGQYNEQFF. DNA for the CDR3: TGTGCCAGCGGGCTCGGGCAGTACAATGAGCAGTTCTTC. The genes are TRBV2 and TRBJ2-1, with unresolved D. Trimming stripped 8 bases from V and 4 bases from J, with 12 bases between. Per germline, CDR1 SNHLY and CDR2 FYNNEI. The CDR3 loop spans 13 amino acids.

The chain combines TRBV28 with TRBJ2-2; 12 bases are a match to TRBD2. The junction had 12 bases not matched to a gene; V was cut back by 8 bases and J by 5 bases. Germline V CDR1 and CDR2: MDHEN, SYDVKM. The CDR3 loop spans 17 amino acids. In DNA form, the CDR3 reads TGTGCCAGCCTCGGACTAGCGGGAATGGTGGGGACCGGGGAGCTGTTTTTT. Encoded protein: CASLGLAGMVGTGELFF.